This TCR beta chain was captured in a study of cytomegalovirus exposure and HLA in healthy donors (dated by TCRdb to about 2017). About the full investigation: An earlier analysis of roughly 630 of the donors reported about 250 Gb of sequence data and some 120 million unique TCR beta sequences from about 179 million T cells. Typing coverage varied by locus: roughly 629-640 donors for A, B, C, DRB1 and DQB1; under 550 for DQA1; over 600 for DPA1; about 450 for DPB1. Using immunosequencing, the study profiled T cell repertoires from about 620 subjects and related those repertoires to cytomegalovirus serostatus. In an earlier analysis of 587 of the donors, high-throughput TCR beta sequencing was used to judge whether each TCR beta V gene segment behaved as functional or pseudogenic. The genetic ancestry cluster associated with self-reported Caucasian donors included about 84% of the 300 to 400 genotyped donors. A handful of DR-DQ haplotypes were handled as single units for association and clustering because linkage in the cohort was strong. Every repertoire in the discovery cohort had been generated on one and the same sequencing platform. Rather than using new phenotypic data, the later analysis identified candidate immune exposures from TCR beta sequences and from how often those sequences occurred across donors. HLA typing covered class I and class II loci at four-digit resolution. Among some 410 genotyped donors of the cohort, an average of approximately 250,000 unique TCR beta nucleotide sequences were sequenced per donor, around a sixth of them non-productive. To study patterns of TCR occurrence, a later analysis re-analyzed previously published TCR beta repertoires from around 670 donors and added high-resolution HLA genotyping. In a later genetic analysis, genome-wide SNP genotypes for 398 of the 666 donors were used, and that subset was treated as a discovery cohort. High-throughput TCR immunosequencing, statistical association of individual TCRs with disease status, and machine learning were combined to predict cytomegalovirus infection status. Roughly 300 gigabases of sequencing data and 91 million or so unique TCR sequences made up an early release that covered around 640 HLA-typed donors. The study aimed to test whether cataloging public T cell receptors could reveal signatures of past pathogen exposure. Alongside the repertoire data, information on donor age, sex, ethnicity and CMV serostatus was compiled. A separate validation cohort of over 95 different subjects was used in addition to the roughly 700-subject first cohort.

The CDR3 goes from the cysteine to the phenylalanine over 14 residues. Only the CDR3 part of the read is kept: 42 bases, read in frame from the first base. CDR1 SEHNR and CDR2 FQNEAQ are derived from the germline V gene (reference sequence). V gives up 11 bases and J gives up 1 base, and the segment between their germline ends measures 17 bases. In total, fewer than 750 healthy bone marrow donors made up the cohort. At the time of sampling, all cohort members were nominally healthy, though unrecorded immune exposures were likely present. The donor was CMV seronegative and was included in the group of 352 seronegative cohort members. A peripheral blood sample was collected from each donor, and TCR beta sequencing was performed on peripheral blood mononuclear cells. Genomic DNA extraction from the blood cell samples was performed with the Qiagen DNeasy Blood Extraction Kit. Receptor libraries were prepared by the immunoSEQ multiplex PCR assay. A mixture of 60 forward primers for TCR Vbeta segments and 13 reverse primers for TCR Jbeta segments was used in the multiplex PCR. The CDR3 region of rearranged TCR beta genes was amplified from genomic DNA with a multiplex PCR assay. The amplified TCR beta libraries were sequenced on the Illumina HiSeq System as 87-base-pair reads. The paper's processing steps were these. Across the 600 to 700 repertoires, a later analysis counted 80 million or so unique TCR beta chains, approximately 12 million of which were shared by at least two donors. Raw reads were error-corrected and collapsed into unique sequences by a nearest-neighbor algorithm in which closely related sequences were merged to remove PCR and sequencing errors. CDR3 sequences were aligned to IMGT reference sequences to assign V, D and J gene segments. For a sequence to be retained, a match of at least six nucleotides to both a V gene segment and a J gene segment was required. Rearrangements were called productive when the CDR3 lacked stop codons and stayed in frame with V and J; all others were non-productive. Following IMGT convention, CDR3 was defined as the stretch from the second conserved V-encoded cysteine to the conserved J-encoded phenylalanine. Sequences without an unambiguous match to a single V gene segment were excluded from the earlier analysis of about 600 of the donors. An earlier analysis of about 600 of the donors called V segments functional above 56.7% productive rearrangements and segregating when the between-donor standard deviation exceeded 5%. To diagnose cytomegalovirus status from the catalog of TCR beta chain sequences, a statistical classification framework was built. A later analysis assigned V and J genes by comparing TCR nucleotide sequences with IMGT/GENE-DB human TR gene sequences. The TCRdist pipeline was used in a later analysis to assign CDR3 sequences and most-parsimonious VDJ recombination scenarios. In a later analysis, each TCR beta chain was defined by its CDR3 amino acid sequence together with its V-gene family, and reads without a unique V-gene family were excluded. To address suspected cross-contamination and a sequencing artifact, a later analysis removed several hundred highly shared, low-generation-probability nucleotide sequences. A later analysis calculated a clonal expansion index for each public chain from normalized within-repertoire ranks of inferred template counts. Generation probabilities in a later analysis came from a VDJ recombination model fitted to out-of-frame rearrangements, and those results were checked against IGoR. A later analysis scored TCR-TCR, TCR-HLA and TCR-CMV co-occurrence with hypergeometric tests, applying a repertoire-size bias correction to TCR pairs. In a later analysis, false discovery rates were estimated by permuting HLA or CMV assignments 20 times. In a later analysis, co-occurring TCRs were grouped with DBSCAN, and TCRdist sequence similarity was added when clustering was performed within HLA-allele-positive subsets. For co-occurrence clustering, repertoires with fewer than 30,000 or more than 120,000 public chains were excluded, along with roughly 5 repertoires with anomalous nucleotide sharing. In TCRdb, the immuneACCESS table is reduced to in-frame sequences with V and J assigned. These tables do not hold every clone; where another copy was compared, an unresolved V gene accounts for under half, and the others remain unexplained. V, J and clone size are taken as reported in that table, and D and trimming were inferred from the DNA itself. This sample holds 150,000 or so clones; about 74% were observed only once. Clones ranked in the top ten supply about 4% of the sample.

Overall study outcomes, separate from this receptor: The only immune exposure information available for the cohort was CMV serostatus. The classifier was reported to diagnose cytomegalovirus status with high specificity and sensitivity in both the original cohort and the validation cohort. Roughly uniform sequencing depth across donors was assumed in presence/absence analyses, although this assumption may not hold. In a later genetic analysis, a missense DCLRE1C variant was associated with V-gene and J-gene trimming of TCR beta chains, and the association was replicated in an independent cohort. The 87-base-pair reads could not distinguish some IMGT-functional V segments, including TRBV6-2 and TRBV6-3, so those segments were excluded. Linkage disequilibrium might explain the correlated functional status among segregating V segments, but an unknown experimental factor could not be ruled out. A later analysis reported that several top co-occurrence clusters appeared linked to parvovirus B19, influenza, CMV and Epstein-Barr virus. Assigning TCR associations to individual alleles was difficult when HLA alleles, especially DR and DQ, strongly co-occurred. A further reported finding was that TCR beta sequences accurately predicted the HLA-A and HLA-B alleles for most subjects in the first cohort. In a later analysis, the rate of TCR association differed among HLA loci, with DRB1 alleles having the most associated TCRs and HLA-C alleles having the fewest. It was suggested by the authors that the approach could potentially be generalized to other disease states and immunological phenotypes. In vitro tests confirmed that a few of the cytomegalovirus-associated TCR beta chains recognize cytomegalovirus antigens. Approximately 18 rarely observed V segments, including chromosome 9 orphons, were excluded from the earlier analysis of about 600 of the donors because counts were too low. Specific HLA alleles were associated with some 15,000 TCR beta sequences at a false discovery rate of 0.05 in a later analysis. Across donors, most TCR sequences were observed very rarely, whereas some public TCRs were present in many individuals. A later genetic analysis reported fewer N-insertions in productive TCRs among donors in an Asian-associated ancestry cluster than the approximately 670-donor mean. In a later analysis, most CMV-associated TCR beta chains were found to appear HLA-restricted, with HLA associations seemingly driven largely by CMV exposure. A cluster of highly shared sequence variants was judged likely to represent a technical artifact of the sequencing pipeline. Only TCR beta chains were sequenced in this cohort, and the absence of alpha or paired-chain data limited detectable features. In an earlier analysis of roughly 500 of the donors, most TCR beta V segments appeared in productive rearrangements about 87% or about 30% of the time, broadly matching IMGT annotations. In a later analysis, HLA-associated TCR beta chains were found to be more clonally expanded and to have lower generation probabilities than equally common non-associated chains. Because HLA typing was missing for some donors at each locus, association tests included only the typed subset. The study gave a list of under 200 TCR beta chains associated with cytomegalovirus.

In the case of this clone: Its binding antigen is unknown. No base qualities exist here, and no much larger clone lies one base off it.

The chain uses TRBV7-9 and TRBJ1-1; the D region possibly corresponds to TRBD1 (6 bases align). The receptor was derived from a woman aged 40 to 50 in good health and CMV-seronegative. The sequencing sample was made of PBMCs. The CDR3 protein sequence reads: CAGGRVGGNTEAFF. DNA sequence: TGTGCCGGGGGCCGAGTTGGGGGGAACACTGAAGCTTTCTTT.